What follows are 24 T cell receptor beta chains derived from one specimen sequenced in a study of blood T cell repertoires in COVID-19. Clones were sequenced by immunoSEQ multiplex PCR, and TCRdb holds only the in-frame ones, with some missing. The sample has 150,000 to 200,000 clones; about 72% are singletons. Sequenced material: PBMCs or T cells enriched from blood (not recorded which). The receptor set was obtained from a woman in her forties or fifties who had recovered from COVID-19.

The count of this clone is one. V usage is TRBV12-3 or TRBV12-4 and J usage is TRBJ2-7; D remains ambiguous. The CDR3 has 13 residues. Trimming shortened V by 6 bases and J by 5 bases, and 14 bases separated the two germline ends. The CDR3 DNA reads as TGTGCCAGCAGGCTCGCGAGCTCTAACGAGCAGTACTTC. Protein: CASRLASSNEQYF.

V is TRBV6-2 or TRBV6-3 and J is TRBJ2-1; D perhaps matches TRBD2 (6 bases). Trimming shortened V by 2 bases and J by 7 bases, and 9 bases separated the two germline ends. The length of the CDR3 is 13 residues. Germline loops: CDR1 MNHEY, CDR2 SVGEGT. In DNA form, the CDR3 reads TGTGCCAGCAGTTACAGTGCGGGGAATGAGCAGTTCTTC. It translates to CASSYSAGNEQFF.

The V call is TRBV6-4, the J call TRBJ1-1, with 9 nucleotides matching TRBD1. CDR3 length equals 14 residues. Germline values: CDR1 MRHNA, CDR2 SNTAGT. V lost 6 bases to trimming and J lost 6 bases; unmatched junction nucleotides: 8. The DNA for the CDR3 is TGTGCCAGCAGGACAGGGGGAGGGAGCGCTGAAGCTTTCTTT. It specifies CASRTGGGSAEAFF.

The CDR3 DNA reads TGTGCCAGCAGTTACTCGCGCCACAGGGGCGGACGTTCACCCCTCCACTTT. It codes for CASSYSRHRGGRSPLHF. The rearrangement uses TRBV6-2 or TRBV6-3 and TRBJ1-6; 7 nucleotides agree with TRBD1. V dropped 0 bases and J dropped 9; count of bases not matched to a gene: 11. The CDR3 spans 17 residues. In germline, CDR1 is MNHEY, CDR2 SVGEGT.

The CDR3 sequence is CASSQGQGGTGELFF. As DNA, the CDR3 is TGTGCCAGCAGCCAGGGACAGGGGGGAACCGGGGAGCTGTTTTTT. J is TRBJ2-2 and V is TRBV7-2; 11 positions agree with TRBD1. Losses at the gene ends were 5 bases for V and 5 bases for J; bases not matched to a gene: 4. CDR3 length: 15 residues. Germline lookup yields CDR1 SGHTA and CDR2 FQGNSA.

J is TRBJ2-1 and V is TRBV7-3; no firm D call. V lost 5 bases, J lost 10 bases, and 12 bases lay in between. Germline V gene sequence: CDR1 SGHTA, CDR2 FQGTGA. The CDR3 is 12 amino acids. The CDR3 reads CASSTHFGEQFF. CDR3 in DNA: TGTGCCAGCAGCACTCACTTCGGGGAGCAGTTCTTC.

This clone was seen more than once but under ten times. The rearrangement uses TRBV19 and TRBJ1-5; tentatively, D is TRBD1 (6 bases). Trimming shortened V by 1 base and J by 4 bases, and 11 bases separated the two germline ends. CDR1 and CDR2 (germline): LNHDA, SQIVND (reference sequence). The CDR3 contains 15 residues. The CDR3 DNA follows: TGTGCCAGTAGTATAGGTCGACAGGCAAATCAGCCCCAGCATTTT. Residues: CASSIGRQANQPQHF. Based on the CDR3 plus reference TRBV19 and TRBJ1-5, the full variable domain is DGGITQSPKYLFRKEGQNVTLSCEQNLNHDAMYWYRQDPGQGLRLIYYSQIVNDFQKGDIAEGYSVSREKKESFPLTVTSAQKNPTAFYLCASSIGRQANQPQHFGDGTRLSIL.

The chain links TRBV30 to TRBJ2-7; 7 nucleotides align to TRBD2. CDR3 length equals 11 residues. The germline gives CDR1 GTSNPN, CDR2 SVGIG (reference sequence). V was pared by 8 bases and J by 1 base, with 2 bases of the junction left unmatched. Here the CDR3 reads CALGGSYEQYF. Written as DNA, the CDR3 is TGTGCCCTCGGGGGGTCCTACGAGCAGTACTTC.

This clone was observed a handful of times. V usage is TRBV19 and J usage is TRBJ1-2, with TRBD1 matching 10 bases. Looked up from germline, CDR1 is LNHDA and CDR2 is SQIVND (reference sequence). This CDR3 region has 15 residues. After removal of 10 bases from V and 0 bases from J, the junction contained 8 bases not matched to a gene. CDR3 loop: CATLVGQGSNYGYTF. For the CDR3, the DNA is TGTGCCACCCTAGTGGGACAGGGGTCTAACTATGGCTACACCTTC.

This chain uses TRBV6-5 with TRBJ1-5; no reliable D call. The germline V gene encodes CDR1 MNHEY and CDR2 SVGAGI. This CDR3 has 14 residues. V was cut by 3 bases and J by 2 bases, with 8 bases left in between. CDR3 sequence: CASSYDFGNQPQHF. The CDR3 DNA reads TGTGCCAGCAGTTATGACTTTGGCAATCAGCCCCAGCATTTT.

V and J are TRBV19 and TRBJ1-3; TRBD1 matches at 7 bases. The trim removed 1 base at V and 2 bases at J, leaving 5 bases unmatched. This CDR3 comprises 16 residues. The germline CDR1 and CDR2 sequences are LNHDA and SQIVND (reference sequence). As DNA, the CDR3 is TGTGCCAGTAGTATAGCCCACAGGGGAACTGGAAACACCATATATTTT. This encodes CASSIAHRGTGNTIYF.

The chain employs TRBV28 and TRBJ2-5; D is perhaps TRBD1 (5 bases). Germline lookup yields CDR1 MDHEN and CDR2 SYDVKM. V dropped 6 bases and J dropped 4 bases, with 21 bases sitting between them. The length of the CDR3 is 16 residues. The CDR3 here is CASRNQGLRGAETQYF. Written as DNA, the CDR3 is TGTGCCAGCAGAAACCAGGGCTTGCGTGGAGCAGAGACCCAGTACTTC.

CDR3 in DNA: TGTGCCAGCAGCCAGGTTACGGATGAGCAGTTCTTC. Protein: CASSQVTDEQFF. This sequence joins TRBV7-2 and TRBJ2-1; D is unresolved. The CDR3 has 12 residues. Germline V CDR1 and CDR2: SGHTA, FQGNSA. Deletions cut 5 bases from V and 8 bases from J, with 10 bases between.

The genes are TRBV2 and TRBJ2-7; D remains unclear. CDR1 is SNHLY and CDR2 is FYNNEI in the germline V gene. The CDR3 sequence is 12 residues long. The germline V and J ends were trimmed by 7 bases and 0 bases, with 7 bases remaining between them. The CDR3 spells CASTQHSYEQYF. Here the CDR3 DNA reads TGTGCCAGCACACAACACTCCTACGAGCAGTACTTC.

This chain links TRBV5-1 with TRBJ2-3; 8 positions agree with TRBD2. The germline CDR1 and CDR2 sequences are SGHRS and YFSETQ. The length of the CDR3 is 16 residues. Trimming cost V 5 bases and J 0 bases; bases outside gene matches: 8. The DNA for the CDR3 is TGCGCCAGCAGTCCGGGGGGGAGTGTGAGCACAGATACGCAGTATTTT. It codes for CASSPGGSVSTDTQYF.

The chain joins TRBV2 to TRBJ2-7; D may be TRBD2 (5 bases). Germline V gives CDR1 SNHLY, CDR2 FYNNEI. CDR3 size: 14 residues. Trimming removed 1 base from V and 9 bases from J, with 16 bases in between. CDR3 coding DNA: TGTGCCAGCAGTGAAGGTGGAGGCATGTGGGGGCAGTACTTC. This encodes CASSEGGGMWGQYF.

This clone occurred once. Here the CDR3 reads CASSYSRGLGEQYF. The CDR3 DNA is TGTGCCAGCAGTTACTCAAGGGGTTTGGGCGAGCAGTACTTC. The V gene is TRBV6-5, the J gene TRBJ2-7; a possible D gene is TRBD1 (5 bases). The CDR3 extends over 14 amino acids. Between the trimmed V and J ends, which lost 0 bases and 6 bases, there was a span of 12 bases. CDR1 and CDR2 (germline): MNHEY, SVGAGI.

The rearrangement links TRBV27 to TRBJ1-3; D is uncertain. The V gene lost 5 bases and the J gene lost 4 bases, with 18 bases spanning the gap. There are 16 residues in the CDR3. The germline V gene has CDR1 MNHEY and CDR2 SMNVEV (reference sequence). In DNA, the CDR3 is TGTGCCAGCAGTCCCCCGCGGAGGCCGGGGGGAAACACCATATATTTT. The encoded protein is CASSPPRRPGGNTIYF.

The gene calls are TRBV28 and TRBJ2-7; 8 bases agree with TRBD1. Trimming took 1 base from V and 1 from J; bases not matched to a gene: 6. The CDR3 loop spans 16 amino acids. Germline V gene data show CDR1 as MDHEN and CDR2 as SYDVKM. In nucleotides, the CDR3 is TGTGCCAGCAGTTTATCAGGCACAGGGGGGTCCTACGAGCAGTACTTC. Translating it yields CASSLSGTGGSYEQYF.

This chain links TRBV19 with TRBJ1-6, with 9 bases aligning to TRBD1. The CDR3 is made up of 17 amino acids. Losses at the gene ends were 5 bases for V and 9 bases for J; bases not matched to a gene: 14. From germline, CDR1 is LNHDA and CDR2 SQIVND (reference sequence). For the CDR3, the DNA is TGTGCCAGTAGTCTCAGACAGGGGGACTACCAAATTTCACCCCTCCACTTT. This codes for CASSLRQGDYQISPLHF.

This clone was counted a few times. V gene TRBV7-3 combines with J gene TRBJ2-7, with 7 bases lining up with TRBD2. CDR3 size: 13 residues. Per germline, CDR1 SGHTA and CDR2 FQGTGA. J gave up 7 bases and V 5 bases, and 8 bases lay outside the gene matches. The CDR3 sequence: CASSQQNGREQYF. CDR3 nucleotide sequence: TGTGCCAGCAGCCAACAAAACGGGAGGGAGCAGTACTTC.

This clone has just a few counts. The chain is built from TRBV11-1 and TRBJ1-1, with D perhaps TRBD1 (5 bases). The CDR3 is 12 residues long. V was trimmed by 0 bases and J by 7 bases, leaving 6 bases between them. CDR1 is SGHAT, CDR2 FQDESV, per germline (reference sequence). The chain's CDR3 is CASSLAQGEAFF. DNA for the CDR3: TGTGCCAGCAGCTTAGCGCAGGGTGAAGCTTTCTTT.

The CDR3 sequence: CASSGAGGSPLHF. The DNA of the CDR3 is TGCGCCAGCTCAGGGGCAGGGGGTTCACCCCTCCACTTT. This chain links TRBV10-2 with TRBJ1-6, with 7 bases identical to TRBD1. The V gene end was trimmed by 8 bases and the J gene end by 9 bases; junction bases not matched to a gene: 7. Germline V gene sequence: CDR1 WSHSY, CDR2 SAAADI. This CDR3 comprises 13 residues.

CDR3 sequence: CASIPTGGQGIYEQYF. As DNA, the CDR3 is TGTGCCAGCATCCCGACGGGGGGACAGGGGATATACGAGCAGTACTTC. J is TRBJ2-7 and V is TRBV7-8; 10 positions agree with TRBD1. V trimming: 7 bases; J trimming: 4 bases; junction bases outside the gene matches: 13. CDR3 length: 16 residues. CDR1 and CDR2 from the germline V gene are SGHVS and FQNEAQ. Drawing the rest from reference TRBV7-8 and TRBJ2-7, the complete variable domain is GAGVSQSPRYKVAKRGQDVALRCDPISGHVSLFWYQQALGQGPEFLTYFQNEAQLDKSGLPSDRFFAERPEGSVSTLKIQRTQQEDSAVYLCASIPTGGQGIYEQYFGPGTRLTVT.